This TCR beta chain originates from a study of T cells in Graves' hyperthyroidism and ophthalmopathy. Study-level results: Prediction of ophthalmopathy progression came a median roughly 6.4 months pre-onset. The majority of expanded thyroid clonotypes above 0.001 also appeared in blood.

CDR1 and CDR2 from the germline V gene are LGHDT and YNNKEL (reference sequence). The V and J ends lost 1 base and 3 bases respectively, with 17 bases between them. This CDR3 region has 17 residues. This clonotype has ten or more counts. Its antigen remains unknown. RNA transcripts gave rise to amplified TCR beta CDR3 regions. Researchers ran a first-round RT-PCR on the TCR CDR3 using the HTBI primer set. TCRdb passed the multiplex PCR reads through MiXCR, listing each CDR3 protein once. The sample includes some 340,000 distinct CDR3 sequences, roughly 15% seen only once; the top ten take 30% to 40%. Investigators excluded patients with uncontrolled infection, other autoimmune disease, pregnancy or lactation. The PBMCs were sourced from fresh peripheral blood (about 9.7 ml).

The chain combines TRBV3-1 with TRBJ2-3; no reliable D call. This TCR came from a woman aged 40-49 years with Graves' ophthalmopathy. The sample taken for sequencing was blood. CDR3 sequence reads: CASSQASAVLRTDTQYF. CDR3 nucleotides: TGTGCCAGCAGCCAAGCCTCTGCCGTACTCAGAACAGATACGCAGTATTTT.